The 20 T cell receptor beta chains listed next were all sequenced from one sample in a study of beta chain features in type 1 diabetes. Findings and limits, study-wide: Researchers report that Type 1 diabetes patients had moderately but significantly shorter TCRB CDR3s across all four CD4+ subsets.

These TCRs' antigens remain unknown. Isolated RNA was reverse transcribed in full, so expressed TCRB transcripts were sequenced. TCRdb's table, derived via immunoSEQ multiplex PCR, lists solely in-frame clones and lacks some. The sample includes approximately 160,000 clones, 10% seen only once; the top ten take around 0.48%. The material sequenced was central memory CD4+ T cells from blood. All receptors come from a man under 40 with type 1 diabetes.

The V and J genes are TRBV15 and TRBJ2-5, with 7 bases lining up with TRBD1. After removal of 1 base from V and 11 bases from J, the junction contained 10 bases not matched to a gene. Germline CDR1 LNHNV, CDR2 YYDKDF (reference sequence). This CDR3 has 14 residues. The CDR3 region is CATSRVQGVWGQYF. In DNA form, the CDR3 reads TGTGCCACCAGCAGAGTCCAGGGGGTGTGGGGGCAGTACTTC.

This sequence joins TRBV6-6 and TRBJ1-2, with a tentative D call TRBD1 (5 bases). The V and J ends lost 4 bases and 8 bases respectively, with 11 bases between them. Germline V gives CDR1 MNHNY, CDR2 SVGAGI (reference sequence). The CDR3 extends over 12 amino acids. CDR3 coding DNA: TGTGCCAGCAGTTCTCCCCAGGGCGGCTACACCTTC. Protein: CASSSPQGGYTF.

The J gene is TRBJ1-5, the V gene TRBV27; D unresolved. The CDR3 loop spans 14 amino acids. Germline loops: CDR1 MNHEY, CDR2 SMNVEV (reference sequence). The V gene lost 5 bases and the J gene lost 5 bases, with 13 bases spanning the gap. Here the CDR3 reads CASSRGRGDQPQHF. The DNA of the CDR3 is TGTGCCAGCAGTCGCGGGCGCGGGGATCAGCCCCAGCATTTT.

A few counts support this clone. DNA of the CDR3: TGTGCCAGCTCACCCGCATCCAGGACCTACGAGCAGTACTTC. This gives the protein CASSPASRTYEQYF. The V and J genes are TRBV18 and TRBJ2-7; D gene uncertain. Germline CDR1 is KGHSH and CDR2 is LQKENI. Trimming shortened V by 3 bases and J by 2 bases, and 11 bases separated the two germline ends. CDR3 length: 14 residues. The complete variable domain, with remaining parts taken from reference TRBV18 and TRBJ2-7, reads NAGVMQNPRHLVRRRGQEARLRCSPMKGHSHVYWYRQLPEEGLKFMVYLQKENIIDESGMPKERFSAEFPKEGPSILRIQQVVRGDSAAYFCASSPASRTYEQYFGPGTRLTVT.

The J gene is TRBJ2-7, the V gene TRBV2; weak D call: TRBD2 (6 bases). The V gene lost 6 bases and the J gene lost 3 bases, with 18 bases spanning the gap. The CDR3 extends over 15 amino acids. Germline loops: CDR1 SNHLY, CDR2 FYNNEI. This CDR3 reads CASRPGTGADYEQYF. The CDR3 nucleotides read TGTGCCAGCAGGCCCGGGACTGGGGCGGACTACGAGCAGTACTTC.

This clone was detected only a few times. The chain couples TRBV4-2 to TRBJ2-1; TRBD2 might be the D (6 bases). Germline loops: CDR1 LGHNA, CDR2 YNFKEQ. With 1 base removed from V and 0 bases from J, the gap between germline ends came to 25 bases. The CDR3 contains 21 residues. This chain's CDR3 is CASSQAPGRRGPESSYNEQFF. CDR3 DNA: TGTGCCAGCAGCCAAGCTCCCGGAAGGCGGGGCCCAGAGAGCTCCTACAATGAGCAGTTCTTC.

This clone was seen only a few times. The DNA for the CDR3 is TGTGCCAGCAGCCCCTCGTCTAGCGTGACCTACGAGCAGTACTTC. This translates into CASSPSSSVTYEQYF. V gene TRBV7-2 combines with J gene TRBJ2-7, with a tentative D call TRBD2 (6 bases). The CDR3 spans 15 residues. V was shortened by 5 bases and J by 2 bases, with 16 bases between the two germline ends. CDR1 is SGHTA and CDR2 is FQGNSA in the germline V gene.

This clone was found a few times. The chain joins TRBV28 to TRBJ2-1, with a weak D call TRBD2 (6 bases). Germline V gene data show CDR1 as MDHEN and CDR2 as SYDVKM. This CDR3 contains 15 residues. Between the trimmed V and J ends, which lost 6 bases and 3 bases, there was a span of 15 bases. CDR3 nucleotide sequence: TGTGCCAGCAGACATGTCCAGGGAGGCTACAATGAGCAGTTCTTC. This sequence encodes CASRHVQGGYNEQFF.

The chain employs TRBV4-2 and TRBJ2-7, with D perhaps matching TRBD2 (5 bases). The length of the CDR3 is 13 residues. Germline loops: CDR1 LGHNA, CDR2 YNFKEQ. Trimming pared 0 bases from V and 6 bases from J, leaving 9 bases between. The CDR3 sequence: CASSQERVGEQYF. The CDR3 DNA is TGTGCCAGCAGCCAAGAGCGGGTGGGCGAGCAGTACTTC.

This clone was seen a handful of times. This chain connects TRBV28 to TRBJ2-7; D perhaps matches TRBD1 (7 bases). CDR1 and CDR2 (germline): MDHEN, SYDVKM. This CDR3 region has 13 residues. The V gene lost 5 bases and the J gene lost 6 bases, with 14 bases spanning the gap. The CDR3 coding sequence is TGTGCCAGCAGTCTAGGAGGGGGCCGCGAGCAGTACTTC. Amino acid sequence: CASSLGGGREQYF.

This clone has a handful of counts. J is TRBJ2-6 and V is TRBV4-1, with 8 bases fitting TRBD2. The junction had 4 bases not matched to a gene; V was cut back by 6 bases and J by 0 bases. Germline assignment: CDR1 MGHRA and CDR2 YSYEKL. The CDR3 totals 16 residues. The CDR3 DNA sequence: TGCGCCAGCAGAGTAGCGGGAAACTCTGGGGCCAACGTCCTGACTTTC. The encoded protein is CASRVAGNSGANVLTF.

Of note for this clone: Germline and junction disagree at one end, which may indicate a read error. V gene TRBV28 combines with J gene TRBJ1-3, with 8 bases that match TRBD1. CDR1 MDHEN and CDR2 SYDVKM come from the germline V gene. The CDR3 is 14 residues long. CDR3 DNA: TGTGCCAGCAGTTTTCCGACAGGGGCGAACGTGGTAGATTTT. Its protein product is CASSFPTGANVVDF.

This chain uses TRBV5-1 with TRBJ1-5; D gene uncertain. This CDR3 is built from 15 residues. V was trimmed by 0 bases and J by 0 bases, leaving 7 bases between them. Germline assignment: CDR1 SGHRS and CDR2 YFSETQ. CDR3 in amino acids: CASSLDGISNQPQHF. The CDR3 DNA reads TGCGCCAGCAGCTTGGACGGTATTAGCAATCAGCCCCAGCATTTT.

The J gene is TRBJ1-1, the V gene TRBV29-1, with D perhaps TRBD1 (5 bases). Germline V CDR1 and CDR2: SQVTM, ANQGSEA. The CDR3 extends over 13 amino acids. Between the trimmed V and J ends, which lost 8 bases and 0 bases, there was a span of 13 bases. In nucleotides, the CDR3 is TGCAGCTCGGCGGAACAGGTGAACACTGAAGCTTTCTTT. This codes for CSSAEQVNTEAFF.

There are a few counts of this clone. V gene TRBV6-5 combines with J gene TRBJ2-1; a possible D gene is TRBD1 (5 bases). The germline V gene has CDR1 MNHEY and CDR2 SVGAGI. This CDR3 is built from 15 residues. Trimming cost V 0 bases and J 5 bases, with 11 bases left between them. The CDR3 region has the DNA TGTGCCAGCAGTTACTCTTCCAGGGCCGACAATGAGCAGTTCTTC. Protein: CASSYSSRADNEQFF.

This clone was recorded a few times. V gene TRBV19 combines with J gene TRBJ2-1; TRBD2 matches at 9 bases. CDR3 length: 16 amino acids. The germline gives CDR1 LNHDA, CDR2 SQIVND (reference sequence). V gave up 7 bases and J gave up 8 bases; unmatched junction bases: 15. This CDR3 reads CASTGSGLAGSHEQFF. DNA of the CDR3: TGTGCCAGTACGGGGTCAGGGCTAGCGGGGTCTCATGAGCAGTTCTTC.

The chain couples TRBV2 to TRBJ2-3, with 7 bases identical to TRBD2. This CDR3 region has 16 residues. V shed 8 bases and J 5 bases; nucleotides not matched to a gene: 16. In germline, CDR1 is SNHLY, CDR2 FYNNEI. The CDR3 spells CASSLRGAGAEDTQYF. CDR3 nucleotides: TGTGCCAGCTCCTTAAGGGGCGCGGGAGCTGAAGATACGCAGTATTTT.

The chain uses TRBV6-5 and TRBJ2-5, with 10 bases fitting TRBD2. This CDR3 has 16 residues. With V trimmed by 0 bases and J by 4 bases, 5 bases remained unmatched. Germline V gene lookup returns CDR1 MNHEY and CDR2 SVGAGI. Here the CDR3 reads CASSYSILAGGETQYF. The CDR3 coding sequence is TGTGCCAGCAGTTACTCGATTTTAGCGGGGGGAGAGACCCAGTACTTC.

This chain joins TRBV5-1 and TRBJ2-7; 8 bases align to TRBD2. The CDR3 covers 14 residues. J was trimmed by 7 bases and V by 5 bases; bases with no gene match: 11. Germline-derived CDR1 and CDR2 are SGHRS and YFSETQ. The CDR3 here is CASRPTPGLDEQYF. The CDR3 DNA follows: TGCGCCAGCAGGCCTACACCGGGACTAGATGAGCAGTACTTC.

V is TRBV5-1 and J is TRBJ2-6, with 10 bases identical to TRBD2. V shed 0 bases, J shed 1 base, and the junction held 4 bases outside the gene matches. The CDR3 consists of 18 residues. Germline V gene lookup returns CDR1 SGHRS and CDR2 YFSETQ. Here the CDR3 DNA reads TGCGCCAGCAGCTTGGCCGGAGCGGGAGGGTCTGGGGCCAACGTCCTGACTTTC. This gives the protein CASSLAGAGGSGANVLTF.